These 11 T cell receptor beta chains share one sample of origin, sequenced in a study of cytomegalovirus exposure and HLA in healthy donors (dated by TCRdb to between 2016 and 2019). Library preparation was by the immunoSEQ multiplex PCR assay. For the multiplex PCR, a mixture combining 60 forward primers for TCR Vbeta segments and 13 reverse primers for TCR Jbeta segments was used. Imported from immuneACCESS, the table was reduced by TCRdb to in-frame sequences with V and J called. These copies leave out some clones; in studies compared against another copy, an unresolved V gene accounts for under half, and the cause of the remainder is not known. The table for this sample lists about 85,000 clones; less than 75% of them were counted only once. Approximately 2.3% of the sample belongs to the ten largest clones. Sequences were obtained from PBMCs. These receptor sequences come from a man younger than 40 in good health and CMV-seronegative.

The rearrangement joins TRBV29-1 to TRBJ2-7; 7 nucleotides align to TRBD2. J gave up 4 bases and V 4 bases, and 7 bases lay outside the gene matches. The CDR3 is 13 residues long. Germline-derived CDR1 and CDR2 are SQVTM and ANQGSEA. The DNA of the CDR3 is TGCAGCGTTGTTTGGCGGGAGCGATACGAGCAGTACTTC. As protein: CSVVWRERYEQYF.

The CDR3: CASSQTSGSRNEQFF. The CDR3 DNA follows: TGCGCCAGCAGCCAGACTAGCGGGAGTCGCAATGAGCAGTTCTTC. J is TRBJ2-1 and V is TRBV5-1; 12 nucleotides match TRBD2. CDR1 and CDR2 from the germline V gene are SGHRS and YFSETQ. V lost 4 bases, J lost 6 bases, and 5 bases stayed unmatched. The CDR3 has 15 residues.

This chain connects TRBV27 to TRBJ2-1, with a possible D match to TRBD1 (5 bases). CDR1 and CDR2 from the germline V gene are MNHEY and SMNVEV (reference sequence). The CDR3 covers 13 residues. The ends were cut back, 8 bases at V and 7 bases at J, with 15 bases in the middle. The CDR3, as DNA: TGTGCCAGCGGACACCAGACCCTAAATGAGCAGTTCTTC. This translates into CASGHQTLNEQFF.

The J gene is TRBJ1-1, the V gene TRBV10-3, with D unresolved. Germline values: CDR1 ENHRY, CDR2 SYGVKD. The CDR3 extends over 14 amino acids. V gave up 6 bases and J gave up 0 bases, with 11 bases separating them. This chain's CDR3 is CAIRAVRMNTEAFF. Written as DNA, the CDR3 is TGTGCCATCAGGGCCGTCAGGATGAACACTGAAGCTTTCTTT.

The CDR3 DNA follows: TGTGCCAGCAGCGTACTAGCGGGGACAGATACGCAGTATTTT. Translating it yields CASSVLAGTDTQYF. The V gene is TRBV9, the J gene TRBJ2-3; 9 nucleotides match TRBD2. The CDR3 consists of 14 residues. V trimming: 1 base; J trimming: 3 bases; junction bases outside the gene matches: 0. Germline-derived CDR1 and CDR2 are SGDLS and YYNGEE.

The rearrangement joins TRBV7-9 to TRBJ1-1; TRBD1 matches 10 bases. The V gene end was trimmed by 3 bases and the J gene end by 5 bases; junction bases not matched to a gene: 6. Looked up from germline, CDR1 is SEHNR and CDR2 is FQNEAQ (reference sequence). The CDR3 contains 15 residues. The CDR3 DNA is TGTGCCAGCAGCTTCTCCGGGACAGGGGAAACTGAAGCTTTCTTT. It specifies CASSFSGTGETEAFF.

The J gene is TRBJ2-5, the V gene TRBV7-2, with TRBD2 matching over 8 bases. The end of the DNA is better explained by TRBJ2-7, so the J call may be wrong. The CDR3 consists of 15 residues. The germline CDR1 and CDR2 sequences are SGHTA and FQGNSA. CDR3 region: CASSSGGGAYYEQYF. Written as DNA, the CDR3 is TGTGCCAGCAGCTCCGGGGGGGGAGCCTACTACGAGCAGTACTTC.

J is TRBJ1-5 and V is TRBV7-8; 8 positions agree with TRBD1. Per the germline V gene, CDR1 is SGHVS and CDR2 is FQNEAQ. The CDR3 runs 14 residues. With 5 bases clipped from V and 7 bases from J, the junction kept 7 bases outside the gene matches. The CDR3 here is CASSALDREQPQHF. CDR3 nucleotide sequence: TGTGCCAGCAGCGCCCTGGACAGGGAGCAGCCCCAGCATTTT.

The chain is built from TRBV5-6 and TRBJ1-1; D unresolved. V was trimmed by 1 base and J by 0 bases, leaving 16 bases between them. This CDR3 has 17 amino acids. Germline CDR1 and CDR2: SGHDT and YYEEEE. The CDR3 nucleotides read TGTGCCAGCAGCTTGAGGCTGCAGGCTGATATGAACACTGAAGCTTTCTTT. Residues: CASSLRLQADMNTEAFF.

This clone was counted only a few times. This chain links TRBV5-1 with TRBJ1-4; TRBD1 matches 7 bases. The CDR3 extends over 14 amino acids. Losses at the gene ends were 4 bases for V and 5 bases for J; bases not matched to a gene: 5. CDR1 is SGHRS, CDR2 YFSETQ, per germline. In DNA form, the CDR3 reads TGCGCCAGCAGCCTAGGACAGGAGAATGAAAAACTGTTTTTT. Amino acids: CASSLGQENEKLFF.

The chain combines TRBV7-9 with TRBJ1-1, with D possibly being TRBD1 (6 bases). V lost 4 bases, J lost 1 base, and 22 bases lay in between. Germline V gene lookup returns CDR1 SEHNR and CDR2 FQNEAQ (reference sequence). The CDR3 has 18 amino acids. This CDR3 is CASSSRSRGASQNTEAFF. CDR3 nucleotide sequence: TGTGCCAGCAGCTCCCGGTCCCGGGGGGCTTCCCAGAACACTGAAGCTTTCTTT.